What follows are 31 T cell receptor beta chains derived from one specimen sequenced in a study of T cells of healthy individuals. TCRdb ran MiXCR on the 5' RACE reads and lists one entry per CDR3 protein. This sample has 65,000 to 95,000 distinct CDR3 sequences; more than 5% occur once, and the top ten carry roughly 7.5%. These receptors all stem from a female donor in good health.

This sequence joins TRBV7-6 and TRBJ1-5, with TRBD1 identical over 7 bases. Germline V lookup: CDR1 SGHVS, CDR2 FNYEAQ. Trimming removed 5 bases from V and 3 bases from J; junction bases left unmatched: 7. The CDR3 runs 15 residues. CDR3 bases: TGTGCCAGCAGCCCTCAGGGGGTTCCCAATCAGCCCCAGCATTTT. Translating gives CASSPQGVPNQPQHF.

This clonotype was observed a handful of times. CDR3 DNA sequence: TGTGCCATCAGTGACCCAATTCCTAGCGGGACTCAAAACACCGGGGAGCTGTTTTTT. Protein: CAISDPIPSGTQNTGELFF. This rearrangement joins TRBV10-3 to TRBJ2-2; 9 nucleotides line up with TRBD2. Trimming removed 3 bases from V and 2 bases from J; junction bases left unmatched: 13. In germline, CDR1 is ENHRY, CDR2 SYGVKD. The CDR3 is 19 residues long.

This rearrangement joins TRBV15 to TRBJ1-2; no clear D gene. This CDR3 has 16 residues. V was pared by 1 base and J by 3 bases, with 15 bases between. The germline CDR1 and CDR2 sequences are LNHNV and YYDKDF (reference sequence). In DNA, the CDR3 is TGTGCCACCAGCAGAGTGTCCAGCCGAATGGACTATGGCTACACCTTC. Translation gives CATSRVSSRMDYGYTF.

This clonotype occurred many times. The chain uses TRBV20-1 and TRBJ1-6; D is perhaps TRBD1 (6 bases). Germline values: CDR1 DFQATT, CDR2 SNEGSKA (reference sequence). The CDR3 length is 13 residues. Trimming pared 5 bases from V and 6 bases from J, leaving 11 bases between. The CDR3 coding sequence is TGCAGTGCTGCCGCGGACAGTAATTCACCCCTCCACTTT. It yields the protein CSAAADSNSPLHF.

This clonotype was seen many times. The chain has TRBV20-1 and TRBJ2-7; 7 bases are a match to TRBD1. Germline trimming cut 6 bases from V and 2 bases from J; bases unmatched to any gene: 10. Germline V gene lookup returns CDR1 DFQATT and CDR2 SNEGSKA (reference sequence). CDR3 length: 14 amino acids. The CDR3, as DNA: TGCAGTGCCCCACGGGTCAGGGGGACCTACGAGCAGTACTTC. Translation gives CSAPRVRGTYEQYF.

In its sample, this clonotype was seen many times. The chain joins TRBV28 to TRBJ1-1; D perhaps matches TRBD1 (5 bases). This CDR3 has 13 residues. Germline V lookup: CDR1 MDHEN, CDR2 SYDVKM. Trimming took 8 bases from V and 6 from J, leaving 16 bases between them. The DNA of the CDR3 is TGTGCCAGCTCCCGGGGCGGGAGGGCTGAAGCTTTCTTT. This codes for CASSRGGRAEAFF.

This clonotype was seen at least ten times. CDR3 in DNA: TGCAGCGTTTTGGGGGGGGAGGTCGACTCTGGAAACACCATATATTTT. Protein sequence: CSVLGGEVDSGNTIYF. The V gene is TRBV29-1, the J gene TRBJ1-3, with a weak D call TRBD1 (5 bases). This CDR3 comprises 16 residues. V lost 5 bases and J 0 bases, leaving 17 bases between the germline ends. CDR1 and CDR2 from the germline V gene are SQVTM and ANQGSEA.

The chain combines TRBV6-2 or TRBV6-3 with TRBJ2-5; D may be TRBD1 or TRBD2 (5 bases each). The CDR3 is made up of 17 amino acids. Trimming pared 6 bases from V and 5 bases from J, leaving 25 bases between. Germline CDR1 and CDR2: MNHEY and SVGEGT. The CDR3 sequence: CASSNAGTGYFGETQYF. In nucleotides, the CDR3 is TGTGCCAGCAGCAACGCCGGGACGGGATACTTTGGGGAGACCCAGTACTTC.

This clonotype came up a few times. J is TRBJ1-5 and V is TRBV5-1, with 7 positions matching TRBD1. The V gene's germline CDR1 is SGHRS and CDR2 YFSETQ. V shed 2 bases and J 4 bases; nucleotides not matched to a gene: 3. The CDR3 has 14 amino acids. In DNA, the CDR3 is TGCGCCAGCAGCTTAGGACAGGCGAATCAGCCCCAGCATTTT. It specifies CASSLGQANQPQHF.

This clonotype was detected many times. This chain connects TRBV6-6 to TRBJ2-5; TRBD2 matches at 7 bases. CDR1 is MNHNY and CDR2 is SVGAGI in the germline V gene (reference sequence). The CDR3 consists of 16 residues. Trimming cost V 1 base and J 3 bases; bases outside gene matches: 8. The CDR3 region is CASSYLASGWEETQYF. The CDR3 nucleotides read TGTGCCAGCAGTTACTTGGCTAGCGGTTGGGAAGAGACCCAGTACTTC.

This clonotype was recorded many times. The chain carries TRBV4-3 and TRBJ2-2, with D possibly TRBD2 on 5 matching bases. The CDR3 totals 16 residues. V shed 4 bases and J shed 0 bases, with 12 bases lying between them. Germline assignment: CDR1 LGHNA and CDR2 YSLEER. In DNA, the CDR3 is TGCGCCAGCAGCCTAACCTTACTAGCGAACACCGGGGAGCTGTTTTTT. It codes for CASSLTLLANTGELFF.

Ten or more counts support this clonotype. The chain uses TRBV27 and TRBJ2-7; a weak D match, TRBD2 (5 bases). Trimming removed 0 bases from V and 1 base from J, with 13 bases in between. The CDR3 loop spans 16 amino acids. Looked up from germline, CDR1 is MNHEY and CDR2 is SMNVEV (reference sequence). The CDR3 nucleotides read TGTGCCAGCAGTTTATCCCCGGACTTTGGGTCCTACGAGCAGTACTTC. Its translation: CASSLSPDFGSYEQYF.

This clonotype was seen ten or more times. The chain carries TRBV11-2 and TRBJ2-5, with 10 bases lining up with TRBD2. J was trimmed by 3 bases and V by 5 bases; bases with no gene match: 6. CDR3 length: 15 amino acids. Looked up from germline, CDR1 is SGHAT and CDR2 is FQNNGV. The CDR3, as DNA: TGTGCCAGCAGCCAGGGACTAGCGCATAAAGAGACCCAGTACTTC. This sequence encodes CASSQGLAHKETQYF.

The J gene is TRBJ2-6, the V gene TRBV27; D gene ambiguous. CDR3 length equals 16 residues. In germline, CDR1 is MNHEY, CDR2 SMNVEV (reference sequence). With 0 bases removed from V and 2 bases from J, the gap between germline ends came to 8 bases. Here the CDR3 reads CASSLSPNAGANVLTF. The CDR3, as DNA: TGTGCCAGCAGTTTATCCCCCAATGCTGGGGCCAACGTCCTGACTTTC.

Many counts were recorded for this clonotype. The rearrangement links TRBV27 to TRBJ2-1, with TRBD2 identical over 7 bases. V gave up 5 bases and J gave up 0 bases; unmatched junction bases: 10. Per the germline V gene, CDR1 is MNHEY and CDR2 is SMNVEV (reference sequence). The CDR3 extends over 17 amino acids. CDR3 region: CASSTYSRDYSYNEQFF. CDR3 sequence (DNA): TGTGCCAGCAGTACCTACAGCCGGGACTACTCCTACAATGAGCAGTTCTTC.

This clonotype was counted ten times or more. The rearrangement joins TRBV29-1 to TRBJ2-6; 8 bases are shared with TRBD1. The V gene end was trimmed by 7 bases and the J gene end by 4 bases; junction bases not matched to a gene: 6. Per the germline V gene, CDR1 is SQVTM and CDR2 is ANQGSEA. The CDR3 consists of 14 residues. CDR3 region: CSARTGPGANVLTF. Here the CDR3 DNA reads TGCAGCGCCCGGACAGGGCCAGGGGCCAACGTCCTGACTTTC.

The table lists this clonotype with many counts. The chain couples TRBV27 to TRBJ1-1, with D tentatively TRBD1 (6 bases). Germline-derived CDR1 and CDR2 are MNHEY and SMNVEV (reference sequence). V was shortened by 5 bases and J by 0 bases, with 10 bases between the two germline ends. The CDR3 extends over 14 amino acids. The DNA of the CDR3 is TGTGCCAGCAGTAGTGGGGGCATGAACACTGAAGCTTTCTTT. This codes for CASSSGGMNTEAFF.

This clonotype has only a few counts. The chain is built from TRBV7-9 and TRBJ2-7; D might be TRBD2 (5 bases). Trimming shortened V by 2 bases and J by 3 bases, and 11 bases separated the two germline ends. Looked up from germline, CDR1 is SEHNR and CDR2 is FQNEAQ (reference sequence). The CDR3 loop spans 14 amino acids. In DNA form, the CDR3 reads TGTGCCAGCAGCTTAACGGGGAGCCTCTACGAGCAGTACTTC. Translation gives CASSLTGSLYEQYF. Drawing the rest from reference TRBV7-9 and TRBJ2-7, the complete variable domain is DTGVSQNPRHKITKRGQNVTFRCDPISEHNRLYWYRQTLGQGPEFLTYFQNEAQLEKSRLLSDRFSAERPKGSFSTLEIQRTEQGDSAMYLCASSLTGSLYEQYFGPGTRLTVT.

This clonotype was recorded at least ten times. The chain employs TRBV4-2 and TRBJ2-2, with D unclear. The CDR3 length is 14 residues. CDR1 and CDR2 from the germline V gene are LGHNA and YNFKEQ. Trimming cost V 1 base and J 1 base, with 4 bases left between them. CDR3 sequence reads: CASSQAQNTGELFF. For the CDR3, the DNA is TGTGCCAGCAGCCAAGCGCAGAACACCGGGGAGCTGTTTTTT.

This clonotype was recorded at least ten times. The chain carries TRBV20-1 and TRBJ2-3, with unresolved D. V was cut by 5 bases and J by 4 bases, with 16 bases left in between. CDR1 DFQATT and CDR2 SNEGSKA come from the germline V gene (reference sequence). The CDR3 is 14 amino acids. The CDR3 reads CSARTAKGADTQYF. The CDR3 DNA reads TGCAGTGCTCGGACGGCAAAGGGCGCAGATACGCAGTATTTT.

In this sample, this clonotype turned up a few times. The chain couples TRBV6-5 to TRBJ2-1; TRBD1 might be the D (5 bases). The V gene lost 6 bases and the J gene lost 5 bases, with 11 bases spanning the gap. This CDR3 comprises 13 residues. The germline gives CDR1 MNHEY, CDR2 SVGAGI. The CDR3 loop reads CASRVGAHNEQFF. CDR3 nucleotides: TGTGCCAGCAGGGTTGGGGCCCACAATGAGCAGTTCTTC.

This clonotype occurred a few times. The chain employs TRBV29-1 and TRBJ2-5; 10 bases map to TRBD2. Unmatched junction bases numbered 8, after V lost 7 bases and J lost 3 bases. The CDR3 consists of 14 residues. Looked up from germline, CDR1 is SQVTM and CDR2 is ANQGSEA. CDR3 protein: CSGQELAGKETQYF. CDR3 DNA: TGCAGCGGTCAAGAACTAGCGGGAAAAGAGACCCAGTACTTC.

The chain links TRBV23-1 to TRBJ2-7, with 7 bases fitting TRBD2. TRBV23-1 is an ORF for which the function is uncertain. This CDR3 comprises 14 residues. J gave up 6 bases and V 0 bases, and 5 bases lay outside the gene matches. DNA for the CDR3: TGCGCCAGCAGTCAATCGTCGGGGGGTAGCGAGCAGTACTTC. Protein product: CASSQSSGGSEQYF.

This clonotype was observed at least ten times. The chain combines TRBV6-5 with TRBJ2-3, with D hard to call. Per germline, CDR1 MNHEY and CDR2 SVGAGI. Trimming shortened V by 0 bases and J by 4 bases, and 8 bases separated the two germline ends. The CDR3 is 14 amino acids. CDR3 protein: CASSYSGPPDTQYF. The CDR3 coding sequence is TGTGCCAGCAGTTACTCAGGGCCCCCAGATACGCAGTATTTT.

This clonotype showed up many times. The V gene is TRBV29-1, the J gene TRBJ2-3; the D gene is possibly TRBD1 (5 bases). V lost 6 bases to trimming and J lost 0 bases, with 10 bases between them. CDR1 and CDR2 from the germline V gene are SQVTM and ANQGSEA. This CDR3 contains 13 residues. CDR3 loop: CSVTTESTDTQYF. The CDR3 DNA reads TGCAGCGTAACGACAGAGAGCACAGATACGCAGTATTTT.

V gene TRBV6-5 combines with J gene TRBJ1-1; 8 bases fit TRBD1. CDR3 length equals 15 residues. Trimming at V came to 6 bases and at J to 6 bases, leaving 12 bases not matched to a gene. Germline CDR1 reads MNHEY; CDR2 reads SVGAGI. The CDR3 spells CASRLIRQGRPEAFF. CDR3 sequence (DNA): TGTGCCAGCAGATTAATTAGACAGGGGAGGCCTGAAGCTTTCTTT.

This clonotype has a handful of counts. V is TRBV6-5 and J is TRBJ1-1, with D tentatively TRBD1 (6 bases). CDR3 length equals 15 residues. Germline-derived CDR1 and CDR2 are MNHEY and SVGAGI. Trimming cost V 0 bases and J 0 bases, with 8 bases left between them. The CDR3 is CASSYSTGLNTEAFF. The DNA for the CDR3 is TGTGCCAGCAGTTACTCGACAGGCTTGAACACTGAAGCTTTCTTT.

This clonotype was found many times. The V gene is TRBV6-5, the J gene TRBJ2-7; TRBD2 might be the D (5 bases). CDR1 and CDR2 from the germline V gene are MNHEY and SVGAGI. The V end lost 2 bases, the J end lost 5 bases, and 10 bases lay between the germline ends. The CDR3 has 13 residues. CDR3 amino acids: CASSYDRGNEQYF. The CDR3 DNA follows: TGTGCCAGCAGTTACGATCGGGGAAACGAGCAGTACTTC.

This clonotype occurred many times. The chain uses TRBV6-2 or TRBV6-3 and TRBJ2-7; maybe TRBD1 (5 bases). Germline CDR1 and CDR2: MNHEY and SVGEGT. With 2 bases removed from V and 0 bases from J, the gap between germline ends came to 11 bases. The CDR3 extends over 15 amino acids. Here the CDR3 reads CASSYEAGSSYEQYF. CDR3 nucleotides: TGTGCCAGCAGTTACGAGGCAGGGTCCTCCTACGAGCAGTACTTC.

This clonotype was observed at least ten times. The chain links TRBV5-6 to TRBJ2-3; 7 nucleotides line up with TRBD1. With 4 bases clipped from V and 4 bases from J, the junction kept 9 bases outside the gene matches. The CDR3 is made up of 15 amino acids. CDR1 SGHDT and CDR2 YYEEEE come from the germline V gene. The CDR3 DNA reads as TGTGCCAGCAGCGTCGGTCTAGGGGGCGCAGATACGCAGTATTTT. Amino acid sequence: CASSVGLGGADTQYF.

This clonotype occurred many times. The gene calls are TRBV27 and TRBJ2-6; D ambiguous. The CDR3 is 13 residues long. Trimming left V 10 bases short and J 3 bases short, with 10 bases between. Germline CDR1 MNHEY, CDR2 SMNVEV (reference sequence). CDR3 amino acids: CATSPSGANVLTF. CDR3 bases: TGTGCCACCTCCCCCAGTGGGGCCAACGTCCTGACTTTC.